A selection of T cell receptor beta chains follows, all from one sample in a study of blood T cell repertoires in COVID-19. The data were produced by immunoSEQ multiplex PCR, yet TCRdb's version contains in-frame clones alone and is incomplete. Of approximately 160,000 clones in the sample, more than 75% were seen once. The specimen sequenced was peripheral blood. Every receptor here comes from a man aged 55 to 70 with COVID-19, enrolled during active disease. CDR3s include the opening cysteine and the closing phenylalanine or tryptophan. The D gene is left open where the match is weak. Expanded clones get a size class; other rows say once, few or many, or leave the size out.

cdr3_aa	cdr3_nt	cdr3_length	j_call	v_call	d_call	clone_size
CASSSGGIEAFF	TGTGCCAGCAGCTCCGGGGGTATTGAAGCTTTCTTT	12	TRBJ1-1	TRBV11-2	.	.
CASILSGGNTEAFF	TGTGCCAGCATTCTTAGCGGGGGGAACACTGAAGCTTTCTTT	14	TRBJ1-1	TRBV7-8	.	.
CASSFTGDNQPQHF	TGTGCCAGCAGCTTCACAGGGGACAATCAGCCCCAGCATTTT	14	TRBJ1-5	TRBV11-2	TRBD1	.
CASSYRSGGVHNEQFF	TGTGCCAGCAGTTATCGTAGCGGGGGGGTGCACAATGAGCAGTTCTTC	16	TRBJ2-1	TRBV6-2/TRBV6-3	TRBD2	.
CASSSTQNTEAFF	TGTGCCAGCAGCTCTACCCAGAACACTGAAGCTTTCTTT	13	TRBJ1-1	TRBV3-1/TRBV3-2	.	.
CASSTGLVTPLHF	TGTGCCAGCAGCACAGGGTTGGTAACTCCCCTCCACTTT	13	TRBJ1-6	TRBV28	.	once
CASSSLPPGQGTTNEKLFF	TGTGCCAGCAGTTCCTTACCACCGGGACAGGGAACAACTAATGAAAAACTGTTTTTT	19	TRBJ1-4	TRBV27	TRBD1	.
CASSRQINEKLFF	TGTGCCAGTAGTAGACAGATTAATGAAAAACTGTTTTTT	13	TRBJ1-4	TRBV19	.	.
CASSLVQNYEQYF	TGTGCCAGCAGCTTGGTGCAGAATTACGAGCAGTACTTC	13	TRBJ2-7	TRBV5-6	.	.
CASSQAGLGANSGELFF	TGTGCCAGCAGCCAGGCAGGTTTGGGGGCGAACTCCGGGGAGCTGTTTTTT	17	TRBJ2-2	TRBV14	.	.
CASSLGDRGLYGYTF	TGTGCCAGCAGCTTGGGGGACAGGGGGCTCTATGGCTACACCTTC	15	TRBJ1-2	TRBV5-6	TRBD1	.
CASSQGTGRNTEAFF	TGTGCCAGCAGTCAGGGGACAGGGCGGAACACTGAAGCTTTCTTT	15	TRBJ1-1	TRBV6-5	TRBD1	.
CASSPRSDSFEAFF	TGTGCCAGCTCACCACGCTCTGACAGCTTCGAAGCTTTCTTT	14	TRBJ1-1	TRBV18	.	.
CASSLILQETQYF	TGTGCCAGCAGCTTAATCTTGCAAGAGACCCAGTACTTC	13	TRBJ2-5	TRBV7-9	.	.
CASSLGANYGYTF	TGTGCCAGCAGTTTGGGAGCTAACTATGGCTACACCTTC	13	TRBJ1-2	TRBV6-2/TRBV6-3	.	.
CASSLVSVSGGVGQPQHF	TGTGCCAGCAGCTTAGTATCCGTGAGTGGAGGGGTTGGTCAGCCCCAGCATTTT	18	TRBJ1-5	TRBV7-2	.	.
CASSPRRETSYNEQFF	TGTGCCAGCTCACCACGGCGGGAGACTTCCTACAATGAGCAGTTCTTC	16	TRBJ2-1	TRBV18	TRBD2	.
CASALSPATEQYF	TGTGCCAGCGCCCTTAGTCCTGCTACCGAGCAGTACTTC	13	TRBJ2-7	TRBV2	.	.
CAWSAYTGGSSTDTQYF	TGTGCCTGGAGTGCCTATACAGGGGGGTCTAGCACAGATACGCAGTATTTT	17	TRBJ2-3	TRBV30	TRBD1	once
CASSLLDRAGEAFF	TGTGCCAGCAGTTTACTGGACAGGGCTGGTGAAGCTTTCTTT	14	TRBJ1-1	TRBV6-2/TRBV6-3	TRBD1	.
CASSYGQILGNTIYF	TGTGCCAGCAGTTACGGGCAGATCCTCGGAAACACCATATATTTT	15	TRBJ1-3	TRBV6-2/TRBV6-3	.	.
CASSRMGTSTDTQYF	TGCGCCAGCAGCCGGATGGGGACTAGCACAGATACGCAGTATTTT	15	TRBJ2-3	TRBV5-1	.	.
CASQFQGFYNSPLHF	TGTGCCAGTCAGTTCCAGGGATTCTATAATTCACCCCTCCACTTT	15	TRBJ1-6	TRBV19	.	.
CASSQKMGVANEKLFF	TGCGCCAGCAGCCAAAAGATGGGAGTGGCTAATGAAAAACTGTTTTTT	16	TRBJ1-4	TRBV4-3	.	.
CATSTGSDQPQHF	TGTGCCACCAGCACAGGATCGGATCAGCCCCAGCATTTT	13	TRBJ1-5	TRBV24-1	.	once
CASSPRDGLSYNEQFF	TGTGCCAGCTCACCACGGGACGGACTATCCTACAATGAGCAGTTCTTC	16	TRBJ2-1	TRBV18	.	.
CASSWSRDNYGYTF	TGTGCCAGCAGTTGGAGTAGAGATAACTATGGCTACACCTTC	14	TRBJ1-2	TRBV6-5	.	once
CASSLNSYTEAFF	TGTGCCAGCAGCCTAAACAGTTACACTGAAGCTTTCTTT	13	TRBJ1-1	TRBV7-2	.	few
CASSIATASTEAFF	TGTGCCAGTAGTATAGCGACAGCCAGCACTGAAGCTTTCTTT	14	TRBJ1-1	TRBV19	.	.
CASSLTSTGKETQYF	TGTGCCAGCAGCTTAACGTCGACAGGAAAAGAGACCCAGTACTTC	15	TRBJ2-5	TRBV7-6	.	.
CASSPGTGMVAKNIQYF	TGTGCCAGTAGTCCCGGGACAGGAATGGTGGCCAAAAACATTCAGTACTTC	17	TRBJ2-4	TRBV19	TRBD1	.
CATVDRDTYNEQFF	TGTGCCACCGTGGACAGGGACACCTACAATGAGCAGTTCTTC	14	TRBJ2-1	TRBV19	TRBD1	.
CASSLDGRAAEAFF	TGTGCCAGCAGCTTAGATGGCAGGGCGGCTGAAGCTTTCTTT	14	TRBJ1-1	TRBV11-3	.	.
CASSPEGAGRDTQYF	TGTGCCAGCAGCCCGGAAGGGGCCGGAAGAGATACGCAGTATTTT	15	TRBJ2-3	TRBV7-9	.	.
CSAQGSTEAFF	TGCAGTGCTCAGGGTAGCACTGAAGCTTTCTTT	11	TRBJ1-1	TRBV20-1	.	.
CASSPVLGGTEAFF	TGTGCCAGCAGCCCGGTTCTAGGGGGCACTGAAGCTTTCTTT	14	TRBJ1-1	TRBV7-3	.	.
CASSRATNTDTQYF	TGTGCCAGTAGTAGGGCAACCAACACAGATACGCAGTATTTT	14	TRBJ2-3	TRBV19	.	.
CASSFSGTSTDTQYF	TGTGCCAGCAGTTTCAGCGGCACTAGCACAGATACGCAGTATTTT	15	TRBJ2-3	TRBV27	.	.
CASREEASTEAFF	TGTGCCAGCAGGGAGGAGGCGAGCACTGAAGCTTTCTTT	13	TRBJ1-1	TRBV6-5	.	.
CASSLRQSTDTQYF	TGTGCCAGCAGCTTACGCCAGAGCACAGATACGCAGTATTTT	14	TRBJ2-3	TRBV7-2	.	.
CASSLQGGRYEQYF	TGTGCCAGCAGCTTGCAGGGCGGAAGATACGAGCAGTACTTC	14	TRBJ2-7	TRBV11-3	.	.
CASSQLAGGSTGELFF	TGTGCCAGCAGCCAATTAGCTGGAGGTTCCACCGGGGAGCTGTTTTTT	16	TRBJ2-2	TRBV3-1/TRBV3-2	.	.
CASSEDREVGNTIYF	TGTGCCAGCAGCGAGGACAGGGAGGTTGGAAACACCATATATTTT	15	TRBJ1-3	TRBV3-1/TRBV3-2	TRBD1	.
CASSFLNTEAFF	TGTGCCAGCAGTTTCTTGAACACTGAAGCTTTCTTT	12	TRBJ1-1	TRBV28	.	.
CASSSTRGELVGDTQYF	TGTGCCAGCAGCTCGACTAGGGGTGAATTAGTCGGAGATACGCAGTATTTT	17	TRBJ2-3	TRBV11-3	.	.
CASSPETSTDTQYF	TGTGCCAGCTCACCAGAGACTAGCACAGATACGCAGTATTTT	14	TRBJ2-3	TRBV18	.	.
CASSISPGGSSPLHF	TGTGCCAGTAGCATATCCCCCGGGGGTTCTTCACCCCTCCACTTT	15	TRBJ1-6	TRBV19	.	once
CASSFQREVRDTQYF	TGTGCCAGCAGCTTCCAGCGGGAGGTGAGAGATACGCAGTATTTT	15	TRBJ2-3	TRBV7-2	TRBD2	.
CATTAGGGNTEAFF	TGTGCCACCACGGCCGGAGGCGGGAACACTGAAGCTTTCTTT	14	TRBJ1-1	TRBV24-1	.	.
CASSSAPQARTTEAFF	TGTGCCAGCAGCTCCGCACCCCAAGCTCGTACCACTGAAGCTTTCTTT	16	TRBJ1-1	TRBV7-2	.	.